Included here is one T cell receptor beta chain sequence, with context. The sample holds a few counts of this clonotype. Its antigen is unknown. No qualities accompany the bases; no much larger clone lies one base away. This sample is drawn from a study of response to subunit inactivated influenza vaccine (dated by TCRdb to about 2018). Broadly, across the study: Deep quantitative profiling of the T cell receptor repertoire was used in the study to follow responses to a trivalent subunit inactivated influenza vaccine. Summary of the overall study and its limitations: The authors proposed that each seasonal influenza vaccination may bring in only a limited number of new T cells.

Library preparation used RT-PCR. For sequencing, an Illumina HiSeq 2500 was employed. TCRdb applied fastp at Q25 and MiXCR to the public reads, then kept only in-frame beta chains. Here each entry gathers all rows of one CDR3 protein and keeps the most common genes and DNA. Across this sample there are roughly 500,000 distinct CDR3 sequences, with approximately 24% seen only once. The ten most abundant clones make up around 1.8% of the sample. The germline V gene sets CDR1 to SGHVS and CDR2 to FQNEAQ. The germline V and J ends show losses of 5 bases and 5 bases respectively, and no gene match explains 8 bases of the junction. The CDR3 runs 15 amino acids, cysteine and phenylalanine included. The entry retains the CDR3 DNA only, 45 bases that are in frame from base 1.

Sequenced here: CD4+ T cells sorted from PBMCs, sampled 5 days after vaccination. The chain is made from TRBV7-8 and TRBJ2-5; 10 bases in between match TRBD1. This TCR came from a middle-aged man who received an inactivated influenza vaccine. Donor details come from another sample of the same person, matched by shared clones. The nucleotide sequence is given as TGTGCCAGCAGCATAGGGACAGGGGATTGGGAGACCCAGTACTTC. This sequence encodes CASSIGTGDWETQYF.